This passage covers 25 T cell receptor beta chains from one sample sequenced in a study of beta chain features in type 1 diabetes. All of the isolated RNA was reverse transcribed, so expressed TCRB transcripts were sequenced. Profiled with immunoSEQ multiplex PCR; TCRdb holds only in-frame clones, not every one. The profile covers about 330,000 clones, with about 11% appearing a single time and 0.015% taken by the ten largest. The material sequenced was naive CD4+ T cells from blood. These receptors came from a young woman in good health.

This chain links TRBV6-5 with TRBJ2-4, with D perhaps TRBD2 (6 bases). Looked up from germline, CDR1 is MNHEY and CDR2 is SVGAGI. Trimming cost V 0 bases and J 0 bases, with 9 bases left between them. The CDR3 runs to 16 residues. The CDR3: CASSYSVAVAKNIQYF. For the CDR3, the DNA is TGTGCCAGCAGTTACTCAGTAGCGGTAGCCAAAAACATTCAGTACTTC.

The chain is built from TRBV2 and TRBJ1-1; 9 nucleotides match TRBD1. Germline CDR1 SNHLY, CDR2 FYNNEI. With V trimmed by 5 bases and J by 8 bases, 3 bases remained unmatched. This CDR3 comprises 12 residues. CDR3 loop: CASSQDRGEAFF. In DNA, the CDR3 is TGTGCCAGCAGTCAAGACAGGGGGGAAGCTTTCTTT. Together with reference TRBV2 and TRBJ1-1, the CDR3 gives the full variable domain: EPEVTQTPSHQVTQMGQEVILRCVPISNHLYFYWYRQILGQKVEFLVSFYNNEISEKSEIFDDQFSVERPDGSNFTLKIRSTKLEDSAMYFCASSQDRGEAFFGQGTRLTVV.

This clone was picked up a small number of times. The chain employs TRBV28 and TRBJ2-7, with D possibly being TRBD2 (5 bases). The CDR3 has 16 amino acids. Trimming removed 6 bases at V and 3 bases at J, with 21 bases between. CDR1 and CDR2 (germline): MDHEN, SYDVKM. The DNA of the CDR3 is TGTGCCAGCAGCCCCGCGGGCGACGAGGGCGGCTACGAGCAGTACTTC. Translating gives CASSPAGDEGGYEQYF.

The chain links TRBV6-5 to TRBJ2-2; D may be TRBD1 (6 bases). Germline V lookup: CDR1 MNHEY, CDR2 SVGAGI. Trimming shortened V by 2 bases and J by 6 bases, and 16 bases separated the two germline ends. The CDR3 sequence is 16 residues long. The chain's CDR3 is CASSYGDASGAGELFF. The CDR3 DNA is TGTGCCAGCAGTTACGGGGACGCCTCAGGGGCCGGGGAGCTGTTTTTT.

The V and J genes are TRBV19 and TRBJ2-5, with TRBD1 matching 8 bases. V shed 5 bases, J shed 5 bases, and the junction held 10 bases outside the gene matches. The germline V gene has CDR1 LNHDA and CDR2 SQIVND (reference sequence). The CDR3 consists of 15 residues. CDR3 protein: CASSRGQGARETQYF. CDR3 sequence (DNA): TGTGCCAGTAGTCGGGGGCAGGGGGCTAGGGAGACCCAGTACTTC.

The J gene is TRBJ2-7, the V gene TRBV7-2; D possibly corresponds to TRBD2 (6 bases). The V and J ends lost 0 bases and 6 bases respectively, with 15 bases between them. This CDR3 spans 15 amino acids. Germline-derived CDR1 and CDR2 are SGHTA and FQGNSA. CDR3 in amino acids: CASSLAQGGVTEQYF. DNA of the CDR3: TGTGCCAGCAGCTTAGCGCAAGGAGGGGTAACCGAGCAGTACTTC.

This chain joins TRBV27 and TRBJ2-5; 9 nucleotides agree with TRBD1. The CDR3 is 16 residues long. Germline V gene sequence: CDR1 MNHEY, CDR2 SMNVEV (reference sequence). Trimming cost V 4 bases and J 6 bases; bases outside gene matches: 12. The CDR3 is CASSSRPQGARKTQYF. The CDR3 bases are TGTGCCAGCAGTTCCCGACCACAGGGGGCGCGAAAGACCCAGTACTTC.

The chain joins TRBV9 to TRBJ2-3; unclear D gene. This CDR3 contains 15 residues. Trimming pared 2 bases from V and 0 bases from J, leaving 10 bases between. Germline V lookup: CDR1 SGDLS, CDR2 YYNGEE. Here the CDR3 reads CASSVSPESTDTQYF. The CDR3 DNA reads as TGTGCCAGCAGCGTCTCCCCGGAGAGCACAGATACGCAGTATTTT.

V gene TRBV4-3 combines with J gene TRBJ2-7; TRBD1 matches 9 bases. The CDR3 has 15 residues. The ends lost 0 bases at V and 5 bases at J; junction bases unmatched: 5. Germline CDR1 LGHNA, CDR2 YSLEER. This CDR3 is CASSQEGGTGNEQYF. DNA for the CDR3: TGCGCCAGCAGCCAAGAAGGGGGGACAGGGAACGAGCAGTACTTC.

This sequence joins TRBV7-2 and TRBJ2-7, with 10 positions matching TRBD1. Germline values: CDR1 SGHTA, CDR2 FQGNSA. The CDR3 has 16 residues. J was trimmed by 6 bases and V by 0 bases; bases with no gene match: 8. The CDR3, as DNA: TGTGCCAGCAGCTTAGCGACCGGGACAGGGGTCGTCGAGCAGTACTTC. It codes for CASSLATGTGVVEQYF.

The chain links TRBV7-3 to TRBJ1-2; D not certain. The CDR3 is 13 residues long. Germline CDR1 is SGHTA and CDR2 is FQGTGA. V shed 2 bases and J shed 6 bases, with 10 bases lying between them. The CDR3 DNA reads as TGTGCCAGCAGCTTATCGGGGTTGAATGGCTACACCTTC. Protein product: CASSLSGLNGYTF.

The rearrangement uses TRBV5-4 and TRBJ2-5; 7 nucleotides align to TRBD2. The germline V gene encodes CDR1 SGHNT and CDR2 YYREEE (reference sequence). CDR3 length: 15 amino acids. The junction had 10 bases not matched to a gene; V was cut back by 4 bases and J by 4 bases. CDR3 residues: CASSVNLGGGETQYF. CDR3 nucleotides: TGTGCCAGCAGCGTCAACCTTGGGGGGGGAGAGACCCAGTACTTC.

V gene TRBV11-2 combines with J gene TRBJ2-3, with TRBD2 matching over 11 bases. Germline V gives CDR1 SGHAT, CDR2 FQNNGV. This CDR3 has 16 amino acids. J was trimmed by 0 bases and V by 2 bases; bases with no gene match: 1. CDR3 in amino acids: CASSLTSGGSTDTQYF. CDR3 DNA: TGTGCCAGCAGCTTAACTAGCGGGGGCAGCACAGATACGCAGTATTTT.

The V gene is TRBV5-1, the J gene TRBJ2-5; 10 positions agree with TRBD2. Germline CDR1 SGHRS, CDR2 YFSETQ. Losses at the gene ends were 1 base for V and 5 bases for J; bases not matched to a gene: 5. The CDR3 extends over 15 amino acids. CDR3 in amino acids: CASSLLAGASETQYF. CDR3 nucleotides: TGCGCCAGCAGCTTGCTAGCGGGAGCGTCTGAGACCCAGTACTTC.

J is TRBJ2-1 and V is TRBV7-3; TRBD2 is a possible D gene (6 bases). Germline V gene data show CDR1 as SGHTA and CDR2 as FQGTGA. Trimming stripped 5 bases from V and 6 bases from J, with 17 bases between. CDR3 length: 15 amino acids. CDR3 sequence: CASSVGGNWGNEQFF. In nucleotides, the CDR3 is TGTGCCAGCAGCGTAGGAGGGAATTGGGGCAATGAGCAGTTCTTC.

The chain has TRBV5-1 and TRBJ2-2; 7 bases fit TRBD2. Germline V gives CDR1 SGHRS, CDR2 YFSETQ. V trimming: 5 bases; J trimming: 5 bases; junction bases outside the gene matches: 12. This CDR3 is built from 16 residues. The CDR3 DNA is TGCGCCAGCAGTCCAGCTAGCGGTACAAAAACCGGGGAGCTGTTTTTT. Translating gives CASSPASGTKTGELFF.

The gene calls are TRBV7-2 and TRBJ2-7, with 9 bases fitting TRBD2. The V and J ends lost 4 bases and 6 bases, in that order; junction bases with no gene match: 10. CDR3 length: 15 amino acids. Germline CDR1 is SGHTA and CDR2 is FQGNSA. The CDR3 region is CASSSSAGGVGEQYF. The CDR3 DNA follows: TGTGCCAGCAGCTCATCGGCGGGAGGGGTTGGCGAGCAGTACTTC. Using reference TRBV7-2 and TRBJ2-7 for the parts outside the CDR3, the full variable domain is GAGVSQSPSNKVTEKGKDVELRCDPISGHTALYWYRQSLGQGLEFLIYFQGNSAPDKSGLPSDRFSAERTGGSVSTLTIQRTQQEDSAVYLCASSSSAGGVGEQYFGPGTRLTVT.

This clone was seen only a few times. V and J are TRBV18 and TRBJ1-1; TRBD1 might be the D (5 bases). Germline CDR1 is KGHSH and CDR2 is LQKENI. V was shortened by 3 bases and J by 1 base, with 9 bases between the two germline ends. The CDR3 runs to 14 residues. CDR3 in amino acids: CASSPVRGNTEAFF. DNA of the CDR3: TGTGCCAGCTCACCGGTTAGGGGGAACACTGAAGCTTTCTTT.

This clone was seen a few times. The chain links TRBV7-6 to TRBJ2-1; 8 bases agree with TRBD2. CDR3 length equals 15 residues. The trim removed 4 bases at V and 1 base at J, leaving 3 bases unmatched. Per the germline V gene, CDR1 is SGHVS and CDR2 is FNYEAQ. CDR3 in amino acids: CASSWREASYNEQFF. DNA for the CDR3: TGTGCCAGCAGCTGGCGGGAGGCGTCCTACAATGAGCAGTTCTTC.

The chain couples TRBV2 to TRBJ2-3; no definite D call. This CDR3 is 14 amino acids long. V lost 0 bases, J lost 1 base, and 5 bases lay in between. The germline V gene encodes CDR1 SNHLY and CDR2 FYNNEI. The CDR3 here is CASSEASGTDTQYF. DNA for the CDR3: TGTGCCAGCAGTGAAGCGAGCGGCACAGATACGCAGTATTTT.

The chain links TRBV6-6 to TRBJ2-1, with a tentative D call TRBD1 (6 bases). This CDR3 has 14 residues. Germline CDR1 reads MNHNY; CDR2 reads SVGAGI (reference sequence). Trimming stripped 6 bases from V and 0 bases from J, with 9 bases between. The CDR3, as DNA: TGTGCCAGCAGGAGACAGGACTCCTACAATGAGCAGTTCTTC. Protein: CASRRQDSYNEQFF.

This clone was observed a few times. This chain links TRBV7-3 with TRBJ2-5, with D perhaps TRBD2 (5 bases). V lost 0 bases, J lost 1 base, and 15 bases lay in between. This CDR3 is built from 17 residues. Germline values: CDR1 SGHTA, CDR2 FQGTGA. As DNA, the CDR3 is TGTGCCAGCAGCTTAACGAGTCTGGGAGTGGGCCAAGAGACCCAGTACTTC. Translated: CASSLTSLGVGQETQYF.

Written as DNA, the CDR3 is TGTGCCAGCAGCTTGACTAGCGGGAGTCAGGGAGAGCAGTTCTTC. Translated: CASSLTSGSQGEQFF. J is TRBJ2-1 and V is TRBV11-2; the match to TRBD2 covers 12 bases. The CDR3 runs to 15 residues. CDR1 and CDR2 from the germline V gene are SGHAT and FQNNGV. J was trimmed by 10 bases and V by 3 bases; bases with no gene match: 7.

This clone has a handful of counts. The chain combines TRBV6-5 with TRBJ2-1; 12 positions agree with TRBD2. The germline V gene has CDR1 MNHEY and CDR2 SVGAGI. J lost 5 bases, V lost 5 bases, and 4 bases had no gene match. This CDR3 spans 15 amino acids. The CDR3 nucleotides read TGTGCCAGCAGTGGCCTAGCGGGAGGGGACAATGAGCAGTTCTTC. Translated: CASSGLAGGDNEQFF.

On this clone: One junction end disagrees with the germline gene, perhaps due to a read error. CDR3 amino acids: CASSLAGGGGTQYF. In nucleotides, the CDR3 is TGTGCCAGCAGCCTAGCGGGAGGAGGCGGGACCCAGTACTTC. The chain links TRBV7-9 to TRBJ2-5; 11 bases fit TRBD2. The CDR3 totals 14 residues. In germline, CDR1 is SEHNR, CDR2 FQNEAQ (reference sequence).